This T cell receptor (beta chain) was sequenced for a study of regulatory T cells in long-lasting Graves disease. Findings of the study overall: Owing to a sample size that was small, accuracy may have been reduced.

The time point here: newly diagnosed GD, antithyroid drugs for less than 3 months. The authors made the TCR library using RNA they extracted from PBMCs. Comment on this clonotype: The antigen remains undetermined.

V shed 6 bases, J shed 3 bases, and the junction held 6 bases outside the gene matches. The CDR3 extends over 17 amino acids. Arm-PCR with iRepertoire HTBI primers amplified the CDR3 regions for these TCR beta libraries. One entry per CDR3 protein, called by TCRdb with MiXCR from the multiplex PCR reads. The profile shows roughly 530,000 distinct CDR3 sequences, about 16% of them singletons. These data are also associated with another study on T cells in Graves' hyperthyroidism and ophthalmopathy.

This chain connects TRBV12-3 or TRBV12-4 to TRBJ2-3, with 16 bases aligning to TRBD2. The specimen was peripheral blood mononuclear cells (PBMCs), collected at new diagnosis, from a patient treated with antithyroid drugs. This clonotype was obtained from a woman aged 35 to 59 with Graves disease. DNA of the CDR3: TGTGCCAGCAGGGGACTAGCGGGGGGGCCTGGGACAGATACGCAGTATTTT. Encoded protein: CASRGLAGGPGTDTQYF.